Following are 32 T cell receptor beta chains from one sample sequenced in a study of CD8+CD57+ T cells in acquired aplastic anemia. Investigators profiled TCR beta VDJ and CDR3 from genomic DNA template. TCRdb fed the reads into MiXCR, producing one record per CDR3 protein. The sample comprises hundreds of thousands of distinct CDR3 sequences, around 72% of which are singletons, and 3% to 4.5% rests with the top ten. The sequenced sample was sorted CD4+, CD8+, or CD8+CD57+ T cells (not recorded which) from PBMCs. The origin of the receptors is a human donor in good health, serving as a control.

The genes are TRBV9 and TRBJ2-3; a weak D match, TRBD2 (6 bases). CDR3 size: 15 residues. Germline CDR1 and CDR2: SGDLS and YYNGEE. V gave up 3 bases and J gave up 12 bases, with 23 bases separating them. Written as DNA, the CDR3 is TGTGCCAGCAGCGAAACCACCGGGACTGCAGATATTCAGTATTTT. This translates into CASSETTGTADIQYF.

Concerning this clonotype: Sequence at one end of the junction differs from germline and may be a read error. The chain has TRBV15 and TRBJ1-2, with D uncertain. The CDR3 is 15 amino acids. Germline assignment: CDR1 LNHNV and CDR2 YYDKDF (reference sequence). CDR3: CATSRERGLDYGYTF. CDR3 nucleotide sequence: TGCGCCACCAGCAGAGAGCGGGGTCTAGACTATGGCTACACCTTC.

J is TRBJ2-1 and V is TRBV25-1, with 8 bases identical to TRBD2. The CDR3 spans 16 residues. Per germline, CDR1 MGHDK and CDR2 SYGVNS. The trim removed 6 bases at V and 0 bases at J, leaving 7 bases unmatched. The CDR3 reads CASSGAGTSSYNEQFF. The CDR3 DNA reads as TGTGCCAGCAGCGGAGCCGGGACTAGCTCCTACAATGAGCAGTTCTTC.

This clonotype occurred many times. This chain uses TRBV5-1 with TRBJ2-1; no reliable D call. The CDR3 has 16 amino acids. V lost 1 base and J lost 7, with 18 bases in between. Germline V CDR1 and CDR2: SGHRS, YFSETQ. Written as DNA, the CDR3 is TGCGCCAGCAGCTTGAGCTTACGAGTAAGAGAAAATGAGCAGTTCTTC. It translates to CASSLSLRVRENEQFF. Looking up the rest from reference TRBV5-1 and TRBJ2-1 gives the full variable domain: KAGVTQTPRYLIKTRGQQVTLSCSPISGHRSVSWYQQTPGQGLQFLFEYFSETQRNKGNFPGRFSGRQFSNSRSEMNVSTLELGDSALYLCASSLSLRVRENEQFFGPGTRLTVL.

This clonotype was counted many times. V is TRBV7-2 and J is TRBJ1-1; D remains ambiguous. V was cut by 5 bases and J by 11 bases, with 18 bases left in between. This CDR3 is built from 13 residues. The germline V gene encodes CDR1 SGHTA and CDR2 FQGNSA. This CDR3 is CASSSQISSAAFF. The DNA for the CDR3 is TGTGCCAGCAGCAGTCAGATTAGCTCCGCGGCTTTCTTT.

The rearrangement links TRBV29-1 to TRBJ1-1; D is unclear. Germline V gene sequence: CDR1 SQVTM, CDR2 ANQGSEA. The ends were cut back, 8 bases at V and 1 base at J, with 14 bases in the middle. CDR3 length equals 13 residues. CDR3 nucleotides: TGCAGCATTGTCGAAGTTGGGAACACTGAAGCTTTCTTT. Protein: CSIVEVGNTEAFF.

The rearrangement joins TRBV7-2 to TRBJ2-7; TRBD1 agrees at 7 bases. The germline V gene encodes CDR1 SGHTA and CDR2 FQGNSA. Losses at the gene ends were 5 bases for V and 3 bases for J; bases not matched to a gene: 7. The CDR3 is 14 residues long. CDR3 coding DNA: TGTGCCAGCAGCATGGGACAGACCCGCTACGAGCAGTACTTC. Translation gives CASSMGQTRYEQYF.

J is TRBJ2-7 and V is TRBV20-1; tentative D call: TRBD2 (5 bases). In germline, CDR1 is DFQATT, CDR2 SNEGSKA (reference sequence). The CDR3 extends over 15 amino acids. Between the trimmed V and J ends, which lost 2 bases and 5 bases, there was a span of 19 bases. CDR3 amino acids: CSARSQAGMMDEQYF. CDR3 coding DNA: TGCAGTGCTAGATCTCAGGCGGGCATGATGGACGAGCAGTACTTC.

This clonotype was recorded once. The chain joins TRBV29-1 to TRBJ2-7, with TRBD1 identical over 8 bases. This CDR3 has 12 residues. CDR1 SQVTM and CDR2 ANQGSEA come from the germline V gene. Trimming cost V 6 bases and J 3 bases; bases outside gene matches: 4. CDR3 amino acids: CSVRTGFYEQYF. In nucleotides, the CDR3 is TGCAGCGTACGGACAGGGTTCTACGAGCAGTACTTC.

Points on this clonotype: No conserved phenylalanine or tryptophan ends this CDR3, so it is likely a read error. The DNA is left out, because the CDR3 cannot be placed on it with certainty; the CDR3 is given as TCRdb lists it. The CDR3 loop is CATSDSQEEEGFGL. The V call is TRBV24-1, the J call TRBJ1-2. Germline V gene lookup returns CDR1 KGHDR and CDR2 SFDVKD. Counting both end residues, the CDR3 totals 14 amino acids.

J is TRBJ1-3 and V is TRBV24-1; D is unresolved. CDR1 is KGHDR, CDR2 SFDVKD, per germline. V gave up 5 bases and J gave up 1 base, with 8 bases separating them. The CDR3 covers 14 residues. The CDR3 protein is CATSVRTSGNTIYF. The CDR3 DNA follows: TGTGCCACCAGTGTAAGGACGTCTGGAAACACCATATATTTT.

A remark on this clonotype: The CDR3 does not close with the conserved phenylalanine or tryptophan, likely indicating a read error. The chain combines TRBV7-2 with TRBJ1-1; a weak D match, TRBD1 (5 bases). The germline V gene has CDR1 SGHTA and CDR2 FQGNSA. V lost 4 bases, J lost 10 bases, and 16 bases lay in between. The CDR3 loop spans 13 amino acids. The CDR3 sequence: CASSSPGRVGAFL. The CDR3 DNA sequence: TGTGCCAGCAGCTCTCCGGGACGGGTTGGAGCTTTCCTT.

This chain uses TRBV15 with TRBJ1-5; possibly TRBD1 for D (5 bases). CDR1 LNHNV and CDR2 YYDKDF come from the germline V gene (reference sequence). Trimming took off 6 bases at V and 5 bases at J, with 20 bases between the two ends. The CDR3 consists of 16 residues. The CDR3 region has the DNA TGTGCCACCAGTCCCACGGGGGTGCCCAAGGATCAGCCCCAGCATTTT. As protein: CATSPTGVPKDQPQHF.

About this clonotype itself: A read error may account for a junction end that differs from germline. V usage is TRBV5-1 and J usage is TRBJ1-1; 7 nucleotides align to TRBD1. This CDR3 has 16 residues. Per the germline V gene, CDR1 is SGHRS and CDR2 is YFSETQ. CDR3 residues: CASSLDRGLPGTGAFF. The CDR3 nucleotides are TGCGCCAGCAGCTTGGACAGGGGCCTCCCAGGGACTGGAGCTTTCTTT.

The sample holds many counts of this clonotype. The chain links TRBV6-6 to TRBJ1-5, with D perhaps matching TRBD1 (5 bases). Trimming cost V 5 bases and J 12 bases, with 26 bases left between them. This CDR3 is 16 amino acids long. From germline, CDR1 is MNHNY and CDR2 SVGAGI (reference sequence). The DNA for the CDR3 is TGTGCCAGCAGTACGGGAGGGACGGAGGGACGGTCACTCCAGCATTTT. It is translated as CASSTGGTEGRSLQHF.

This clonotype occurred many times. For the CDR3, the DNA is TGTGCCAGTAGATGGATACAGGGAACTGAAGCTTTCTTT. Protein: CASRWIQGTEAFF. This rearrangement joins TRBV19 to TRBJ1-1; TRBD1 might be the D (6 bases). CDR3 size: 13 residues. Germline-derived CDR1 and CDR2 are LNHDA and SQIVND (reference sequence). Trimming took 6 bases from V and 5 from J, leaving 13 bases between them.

This clonotype is a singleton in its sample. The rearrangement joins TRBV20-1 to TRBJ2-1, with 10 bases aligning to TRBD2. V lost 6 bases and J lost 11; bases outside the gene matches: 7. The CDR3 runs to 12 residues. Germline V gene sequence: CDR1 DFQATT, CDR2 SNEGSKA (reference sequence). CDR3 protein: CSANLAGEQQFF. CDR3 bases: TGCAGTGCCAACCTAGCGGGGGAACAGCAGTTCTTC.

The rearrangement uses TRBV7-2 and TRBJ2-7, with D tentatively TRBD2 (5 bases). Trimming left V 2 bases short and J 1 base short, with 9 bases between. The CDR3 length is 14 residues. Germline loops: CDR1 SGHTA, CDR2 FQGNSA. The CDR3 DNA reads TGTGCCAGCAGCTTACTGAGGAGGTCCTACGAGCAGTACTTC. Translation: CASSLLRRSYEQYF.

The gene calls are TRBV12-3 or TRBV12-4 and TRBJ1-5, with D perhaps TRBD1 (5 bases). Trimming left V 6 bases short and J 0 bases short, with 15 bases between. This CDR3 has 16 amino acids. CDR3 sequence: CASSRTGPASNQPQHF. The CDR3 bases are TGTGCCAGCAGCCGAACAGGTCCTGCTAGCAATCAGCCCCAGCATTTT.

Only one count was recorded for this clonotype. No DNA is shown, since the ends of the CDR3 on it are uncertain; the CDR3 is the one TCRdb lists. The rearrangement links TRBV7-8 to TRBJ1-5. CDR1 is SGHVS, CDR2 FQNEAQ, per germline. A total of 15 residues make up the CDR3, ends included. CDR3: CASNEGYEQYFGPHF.

The chain joins TRBV19 to TRBJ1-5; D unresolved. There are 17 residues in the CDR3. From germline, CDR1 is LNHDA and CDR2 SQIVND (reference sequence). The V end lost 4 bases, the J end lost 5 bases, and 21 bases lay between the germline ends. In DNA form, the CDR3 reads TGTGCCAGTAGTACGACTAACCTTGTTGGTTATGATCAGCCCCAGCATTTT. It is translated as CASSTTNLVGYDQPQHF.

On this clonotype itself: The junction differs from germline at one of its ends, possibly a read error. The CDR3 sequence: CATSLVQKDEQHF. The CDR3 coding sequence is TGTGCCACCAGCTTAGTTCAGAAAGACGAGCAGCACTTC. J is TRBJ2-7 and V is TRBV15; D not resolved. Germline assignment: CDR1 LNHNV and CDR2 YYDKDF (reference sequence). This CDR3 has 13 residues.

About this clonotype: Relative to the germline gene, one junction end is altered; a read error may explain this. The V gene is TRBV5-1, the J gene TRBJ1-2; D is possibly TRBD1 (5 bases). This CDR3 region has 13 residues. Germline V gives CDR1 SGHRS, CDR2 YFSETQ. CDR3 sequence (DNA): TGTGCCAGCAGCGGAAGGGACGGCCAAGACTACACCTTC. This translates into CASSGRDGQDYTF.

The rearrangement uses TRBV5-1 and TRBJ1-6; D call uncertain. The CDR3 loop spans 13 amino acids. Germline CDR1 and CDR2: SGHRS and YFSETQ. Trimming stripped 4 bases from V and 14 bases from J, with 16 bases between. CDR3 bases: TGCGCCAGCAGCCAAGAGAGGGCAGATACCCTCCACTTT. Translated, it gives CASSQERADTLHF.

The table lists this clonotype with a count of one. This chain joins TRBV7-9 and TRBJ1-4; D is perhaps TRBD1 (5 bases). The ends were cut back, 7 bases at V and 12 bases at J, with 18 bases in the middle. This CDR3 spans 13 amino acids. CDR1 is SEHNR and CDR2 is FQNEAQ in the germline V gene (reference sequence). The CDR3 sequence is CASNDLQEAQLFF. For the CDR3, the DNA is TGTGCCAGCAACGACTTACAGGAAGCCCAACTGTTTTTT.

This clonotype was detected many times. The rearrangement links TRBV12-3 or TRBV12-4 to TRBJ2-5; TRBD2 matches at 8 bases. This CDR3 region has 18 residues. The V gene end was trimmed by 0 bases and the J gene end by 5 bases; junction bases not matched to a gene: 14. CDR3 in amino acids: CASSLAGRSGGKRETQYF. DNA of the CDR3: TGTGCCAGCAGTTTAGCTGGACGGAGCGGGGGAAAGCGGGAGACCCAGTACTTC.

V is TRBV5-1 and J is TRBJ2-5; the match to TRBD1 covers 7 bases. The CDR3 covers 16 residues. The ends lost 4 bases at V and 5 bases at J; junction bases unmatched: 14. The germline V gene has CDR1 SGHRS and CDR2 YFSETQ. For the CDR3, the DNA is TGCGCCAGCAGCCAGTACGGGACAGCGAGGGGGGAGACCCAGTACTTC. Encoded protein: CASSQYGTARGETQYF. Combining the CDR3 with reference TRBV5-1 and TRBJ2-5 gives the whole variable domain KAGVTQTPRYLIKTRGQQVTLSCSPISGHRSVSWYQQTPGQGLQFLFEYFSETQRNKGNFPGRFSGRQFSNSRSEMNVSTLELGDSALYLCASSQYGTARGETQYFGPGTRLLVL.

This clonotype turned up a few times. The rearrangement links TRBV10-1 to TRBJ2-5; 12 bases align to TRBD2. The CDR3 runs to 16 residues. CDR1 is WNHNN and CDR2 is SYGVQD in the germline V gene (reference sequence). The junction had 11 bases not matched to a gene; V was cut back by 8 bases and J by 4 bases. The CDR3 DNA reads TGCGCCAGCCTAGACAAGAAACTAGCGGGGGGAGAGACCCAGTACTTC. Translating gives CASLDKKLAGGETQYF.

This clonotype was seen ten or more times. V is TRBV5-8 and J is TRBJ2-6, with D hard to call. CDR3 length: 14 residues. From germline, CDR1 is SGHTS and CDR2 YDEGEE. V lost 2 bases and J lost 8, with 11 bases in between. CDR3 region: CASSLETGPNVLTF. Written as DNA, the CDR3 is TGTGCCAGCAGCTTAGAGACTGGACCCAACGTCCTGACTTTC.

This sequence joins TRBV5-1 and TRBJ1-2; tentatively, D is TRBD1 (5 bases). This CDR3 spans 12 amino acids. From germline, CDR1 is SGHRS and CDR2 YFSETQ. V shed 5 bases and J shed 7 bases, with 12 bases lying between them. In DNA, the CDR3 is TGCGCCAGCAGTGAACAGGACTCTGGCTACACCTTC. This encodes CASSEQDSGYTF.

The CDR3 region has the DNA TGTGCCAGCAGCTATCAGAGCTCTGGAACCCACATATATTTT. It translates to CASSYQSSGTHIYF. V is TRBV7-2 and J is TRBJ1-3; unclear D gene. CDR1 is SGHTA, CDR2 FQGNSA, per germline. Trimming shortened V by 4 bases and J by 12 bases, and 19 bases separated the two germline ends. This CDR3 spans 14 amino acids. Full variable domain (remainder filled in from reference TRBV7-2 and TRBJ1-3): GAGVSQSPSNKVTEKGKDVELRCDPISGHTALYWYRQSLGQGLEFLIYFQGNSAPDKSGLPSDRFSAERTGGSVSTLTIQRTQQEDSAVYLCASSYQSSGTHIYFGEGSWLTVV.

Remarks on this clonotype: The final CDR3 position lacks the conserved phenylalanine or tryptophan, pointing to a likely read error. The limits of the CDR3 on the DNA are not certain, so only TCRdb's listed CDR3 is given. The chain employs TRBV29-1 and TRBJ1-2; no DNA check was done on the table's D call, TRBD1. CDR1 is SQVTM and CDR2 is ANQGSEA in the germline V gene. The CDR3 sequence runs 15 residues, both termini included. Here the CDR3 reads CSVEVRGEFAYSYGS.